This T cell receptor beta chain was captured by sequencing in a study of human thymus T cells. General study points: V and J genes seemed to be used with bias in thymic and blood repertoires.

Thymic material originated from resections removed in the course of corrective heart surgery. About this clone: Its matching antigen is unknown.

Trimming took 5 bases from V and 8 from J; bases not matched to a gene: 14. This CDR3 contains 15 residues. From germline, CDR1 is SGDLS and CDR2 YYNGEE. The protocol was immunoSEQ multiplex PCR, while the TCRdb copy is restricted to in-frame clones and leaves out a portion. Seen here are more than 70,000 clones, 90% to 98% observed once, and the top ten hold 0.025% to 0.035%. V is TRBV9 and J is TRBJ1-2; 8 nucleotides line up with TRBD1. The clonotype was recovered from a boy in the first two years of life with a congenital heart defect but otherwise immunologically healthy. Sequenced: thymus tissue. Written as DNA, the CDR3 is TGTGCCAGCAGTGGGGACAGGCCCCCGTCGGAGGGCTACACCTTC. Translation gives CASSGDRPPSEGYTF.